This TCR beta chain was identified in a study of T-cell reconstitution after alpha-beta-depleted transplantation in children. Whole-study results and caveats: Several hundred rapidly expanded clones from non-depleted graft cells reportedly supplied alpha-beta T cells about two months post-transplant. The origin of high day-60 TCRbeta diversity in some patients lay in surviving recipient T cells and thymic progenitors. Fresh T-cell production supplied most of the T-cell counts and diversity seen one year after transplant.

The CDR3 consists of 12 residues. The germline CDR1 and CDR2 sequences are SQVTM and ANQGSEA. The ends were cut back, 4 bases at V and 0 bases at J, with 5 bases in the middle. Comments on this clonotype: Its antigen is as yet unknown.

A TCRbeta library incorporating unique molecular identifiers was prepared. TCRdb recomputed calls from the PCR reads with MiXCR, one row per CDR3 protein. The sample includes hundreds of thousands of distinct CDR3 sequences, roughly 16% of them seen just once. V and J are TRBV29-1 and TRBJ2-3, with unresolved D. Sequences were derived from PBMCs, mostly from graft donor cells, sampled 360 days after TCRalphabeta/CD19-depleted stem cell transplant. The sequence was collected from a boy under two years old who had a stem cell transplant for Wiskott-Aldrich syndrome, so the T cells may come from the graft donor. Written as DNA, the CDR3 is TGCAGCGTTGTCCTAAGCACAGATACGCAGTATTTT. Translating it yields CSVVLSTDTQYF.